This TCR beta chain was sequenced in a study of shared T cell receptors in the human thymus (dated by TCRdb to 2020 to 2022). General notes on the study: The study examined how self-reactive, shared T-cell receptor alpha chains are generated in the human thymus.

As concerns this clone: Its antigen is unknown. The record has no base qualities; no much larger clone is one base away.

CDR1 and CDR2, per the germline V gene (reference sequence), are GTSNPN and SVGIG. The CDR3 contains 14 residues, cysteine and phenylalanine counted. Only CDR3 DNA is held: 42 bases, read in frame from base 1. V is pared back by 3 bases and J by 9 bases, with 19 bases lying between the germline termini. The library came from the immunoSEQ multiplex PCR assay. TCRdb provides this immuneACCESS table in a form limited to in-frame rearrangements. Some clones are lacking; in checked studies, under half of them reflect an unresolved V gene, and why the rest are absent is not known. The sample has about 710,000 clones on record, approximately 87% of them singletons. Over 0.008% of the sample is in the top ten clones. The same sample was also used in a study of human thymus T cells. Looking at the second paper: The donors were immunologically healthy infants in Finland who had open corrective cardiac surgery for congenital heart defects. Thymus tissue was collected as surgical resects that were removed during corrective cardiac surgery. Usage of V and J gene segments appeared to be biased in both the thymic and the peripheral blood repertoires. The related research reported highly overlapping thymic TCR repertoires among unrelated individuals. The study used 7 to 9 infant thymus samples plus four related peripheral blood samples to characterize TCR alpha and beta repertoires. Donor ages ranging from roughly 6 to 250 days were recorded, and over 5 male and two female infants were included in the cohort. Thymocytes were released mechanically from tissue and stored at -70 °C as pellets of about 10-34 million cells. A QIAsymphony instrument was used to extract genomic DNA from frozen cell pellets. Using the immunoSEQ multiplex PCR assay, the TCRB and TCRAD loci were amplified from a standardized quantity of quality-controlled genomic DNA. Amplicons spanned the V(D)J region at a length sufficient to cover the CDR3 and identify V and J genes. Amplicon sequencing was performed on an Illumina platform through the commercial immunoSEQ service. Primer bias and sequencing errors were corrected as previously described, and TCRAD and TCRB were defined on the basis of the IMGT database. Repertoires were analysed with immunoSEQ Analyzer 3.0 and VDJTools, covering basic statistics, V/J segment usage, diversity estimates, rarefaction and pairwise overlap. To estimate diversity, the Chao1, ChaoE, Efron-Thisted, Shannon and inverse Simpson indices were applied, and diversity was also estimated on datasets down-sampled to the smallest sample. For repertoire overlap, CDR3 nucleotide sequence, V gene and J gene had to match strictly, and clustering was done by Jaccard-based multidimensional scaling. On average, thymus samples gave hundreds of thousands of unique TCRB clonotypes, whereas blood samples gave 75,000 to 85,000.

The sequencing sample was made of thymocytes. The sequence derives from a boy in the first two years of life with a congenital heart defect. Donor details come from another sample of the same person, matched by shared clones. Recombination connected TRBV30 to TRBJ2-3; perhaps TRBD2 is the D gene, with 6 bases matching. The CDR3 protein sequence reads: CAWRAAKPAGTQYF. The DNA sequence is given as TGTGCCTGGAGGGCAGCTAAGCCCGCGGGAACGCAGTATTTT.